What follows are 22 T cell receptor beta chains derived from one specimen sequenced in a study of shared clonotypes between healthy human individuals. Profiled with immunoSEQ multiplex PCR; TCRdb holds only in-frame clones, not every one. The profile shows more than 2 million clones, more than 90% of them singletons. Sequencing was carried out using naive CD4+ T cells sorted from blood. This sample's subset: CD45RA+ positively selected. The source is a man aged 18 to 35 in good health.

The chain couples TRBV10-3 to TRBJ1-3, with TRBD1 as a possible D gene (6 bases). The ends were cut back, 6 bases at V and 1 base at J, with 7 bases in the middle. CDR1 and CDR2 from the germline V gene are ENHRY and SYGVKD. The CDR3 contains 13 residues. CDR3 sequence (DNA): TGTGCCATCAGAGGGACATCTGGAAACACCATATATTTT. Translated, it gives CAIRGTSGNTIYF.

V gene TRBV7-9 combines with J gene TRBJ1-2; perhaps TRBD1 as D (6 bases). The CDR3 covers 15 residues. Germline V gene data show CDR1 as SEHNR and CDR2 as FQNEAQ (reference sequence). Trimming took 4 bases from V and 8 from J, leaving 20 bases between them. CDR3 nucleotides: TGTGCCAGCAGCTCCCAACTAACAGGGCTACAAGGCTACACCTTC. As protein: CASSSQLTGLQGYTF.

The CDR3 DNA reads as TGCGCCAGCAGCTTGCAACTAGCGGGGATCGGGGAGCTGTTTTTT. It yields the protein CASSLQLAGIGELFF. J is TRBJ2-2 and V is TRBV5-1; 10 positions match TRBD2. Germline V gives CDR1 SGHRS, CDR2 YFSETQ. The CDR3 covers 15 residues. V lost 1 base, J lost 7 bases, and 4 bases stayed unmatched.

The chain recombines TRBV5-6 with TRBJ2-6, with a tentative D call TRBD2 (6 bases). From germline, CDR1 is SGHDT and CDR2 YYEEEE. The CDR3 spans 19 residues. Trimming took 5 bases from V and 0 from J, leaving 21 bases between them. CDR3 coding DNA: TGTGCCAGCAGGCCTTTCAAGCCCGGGGGTTCCTCTGGGGCCAACGTCCTGACTTTC. Translated, it gives CASRPFKPGGSSGANVLTF.

The V call is TRBV5-4, the J call TRBJ2-2; tentative D call: TRBD1 (6 bases). Trimming shortened V by 4 bases and J by 6 bases, and 13 bases separated the two germline ends. The germline V gene encodes CDR1 SGHNT and CDR2 YYREEE (reference sequence). CDR3 length: 14 residues. CDR3 loop: CASSPTGYAGELFF. The CDR3 DNA reads TGTGCCAGCAGCCCTACAGGGTACGCCGGGGAGCTGTTTTTT. The full variable domain, rest sourced from reference TRBV5-4 and TRBJ2-2, is ETGVTQSPTHLIKTRGQQVTLRCSSQSGHNTVSWYQQALGQGPQFIFQYYREEENGRGNFPPRFSGLQFPNYSSELNVNALELDDSALYLCASSPTGYAGELFFGEGSRLTVL.

To note about this clone: At one end the junction does not follow the germline gene, possibly because of a read error. V and J are TRBV6-5 and TRBJ2-3; D gene ambiguous. The germline V gene has CDR1 MNHEY and CDR2 SVGAGI. The CDR3 is made up of 11 amino acids. For the CDR3, the DNA is TGTGCCAGCGCATCTCGCGATATGCAGTATTTT. Translating it yields CASASRDMQYF.

This chain connects TRBV4-2 to TRBJ2-2, with 8 bases identical to TRBD2. V gave up 4 bases and J gave up 0 bases; unmatched junction bases: 7. Germline lookup yields CDR1 LGHNA and CDR2 YNFKEQ. This CDR3 is built from 17 residues. CDR3 sequence reads: CASSPLGLAANTGELFF. For the CDR3, the DNA is TGTGCCAGCAGCCCTCTCGGACTAGCCGCGAACACCGGGGAGCTGTTTTTT.

The V call is TRBV15, the J call TRBJ1-2; D gene ambiguous. The V gene's germline CDR1 is LNHNV and CDR2 YYDKDF (reference sequence). The CDR3 is 15 residues long. Trimming took 0 bases from V and 6 from J, leaving 14 bases between them. CDR3 region: CATSRDARGVHGYTF. CDR3 DNA: TGTGCCACCAGCAGAGATGCCCGTGGGGTCCATGGCTACACCTTC.

The V gene is TRBV6-1, the J gene TRBJ2-3; 7 bases match TRBD2. The CDR3 runs to 17 residues. After removal of 3 bases from V and 0 bases from J, the junction contained 9 bases not matched to a gene. Germline V gene lookup returns CDR1 MNHNS and CDR2 SASEGT. This CDR3 is CASSDSWPSGSTDTQYF. CDR3 DNA sequence: TGTGCCAGCAGTGATTCGTGGCCTAGCGGTAGCACAGATACGCAGTATTTT.

As regards this clone: Other nucleotide sequences in the sample specify the same CDR3. The chain carries TRBV6-5 and TRBJ2-5, with TRBD2 identical over 15 bases. Unmatched junction bases numbered 1, after V lost 3 bases and J lost 2 bases. This CDR3 comprises 16 residues. CDR1 MNHEY and CDR2 SVGAGI come from the germline V gene. CDR3 in amino acids: CASSYGLAGGQETQYF. The CDR3 DNA follows: TGTGCCAGCAGTTATGGACTAGCGGGAGGGCAAGAGACCCAGTACTTC.

The sample holds a few counts of this clone. Other nucleotide sequences from this sample produce the same CDR3. The rearrangement uses TRBV7-6 and TRBJ2-5; possibly TRBD1 for D (6 bases). V was pared by 1 base and J by 5 bases, with 8 bases between. Per the germline V gene, CDR1 is SGHVS and CDR2 is FNYEAQ. CDR3 length: 13 amino acids. In DNA form, the CDR3 reads TGTGCCAGCAGCTTAGGAGGGGGTGAGACCCAGTACTTC. Protein sequence: CASSLGGGETQYF.

This chain joins TRBV5-6 and TRBJ2-2; tentatively, D is TRBD1 (6 bases). Germline loops: CDR1 SGHDT, CDR2 YYEEEE. The V end was cut by 4 bases, the J end by 0 bases, with 19 bases between. CDR3 length: 18 residues. This CDR3 reads CASSGYARGSANTGELFF. CDR3 nucleotides: TGTGCCAGCAGCGGATACGCCAGGGGATCGGCGAACACCGGGGAGCTGTTTTTT.

As to this clone: The same CDR3 arises from other DNA sequences in this sample as well. The J gene is TRBJ2-3, the V gene TRBV5-1; the match to TRBD2 covers 13 bases. This CDR3 is built from 15 residues. Unmatched junction bases numbered 5, after V lost 4 bases and J lost 6 bases. Germline CDR1 is SGHRS and CDR2 is YFSETQ. In DNA form, the CDR3 reads TGCGCCAGCAGCCTACTAGCGGGGGGGCCGGATACGCAGTATTTT. This sequence encodes CASSLLAGGPDTQYF. Full variable domain (outside the CDR3, taken from reference TRBV5-1 and TRBJ2-3): KAGVTQTPRYLIKTRGQQVTLSCSPISGHRSVSWYQQTPGQGLQFLFEYFSETQRNKGNFPGRFSGRQFSNSRSEMNVSTLELGDSALYLCASSLLAGGPDTQYFGPGTRLTVL.

The rearrangement joins TRBV6-5 to TRBJ1-1, with D hard to call. The V gene's germline CDR1 is MNHEY and CDR2 SVGAGI. The CDR3 spans 12 residues. Trimming left V 2 bases short and J 10 bases short, with 11 bases between. The CDR3 here is CASSYGVAGAFF. In DNA, the CDR3 is TGTGCCAGCAGTTACGGGGTCGCAGGAGCTTTCTTT.

The CDR3 DNA reads as TGTGCCAGCAGCCCACGCCCTCCGGGCGAGCAGTACTTC. It yields the protein CASSPRPPGEQYF. This rearrangement joins TRBV13 to TRBJ2-7, with D uncertain. The germline V gene encodes CDR1 PRHDT and CDR2 FYEKMQ (reference sequence). Trimming cost V 5 bases and J 6 bases, with 14 bases left between them. The CDR3 sequence is 13 residues long. Filled out from reference TRBV13 and TRBJ2-7, the complete variable domain reads AAGVIQSPRHLIKEKRETATLKCYPIPRHDTVYWYQQGPGQDPQFLISFYEKMQSDKGSIPDRFSAQQFSDYHSELNMSSLELGDSALYFCASSPRPPGEQYFGPGTRLTVT.

This chain uses TRBV4-3 with TRBJ1-3; 7 positions agree with TRBD1. V was clipped by 4 bases and J by 2 bases; unmatched bases: 2. Germline CDR1 reads LGHNA; CDR2 reads YSLEER. The CDR3 runs 14 residues. This CDR3 is CASSPGTAGNTIYF. The DNA of the CDR3 is TGCGCCAGCAGCCCAGGGACAGCTGGAAACACCATATATTTT.

This chain joins TRBV18 and TRBJ2-5; D may correspond to TRBD1 or TRBD2 (5 bases each). V gave up 3 bases and J gave up 3 bases, with 11 bases separating them. This CDR3 spans 14 amino acids. In germline, CDR1 is KGHSH, CDR2 LQKENI. The CDR3, as DNA: TGTGCCAGCTCACCCGGGGCGGAGAAAGAGACCCAGTACTTC. Encoded protein: CASSPGAEKETQYF.

The chain links TRBV6-4 to TRBJ2-7; TRBD2 matches 13 bases. The CDR3 extends over 20 amino acids. Trimming cost V 7 bases and J 6 bases; bases outside gene matches: 24. Looked up from germline, CDR1 is MRHNA and CDR2 is SNTAGT. The CDR3 DNA reads as TGTGCCAGCACCGATAAGTCCTTGGAGACTAGCGGGGGGCCCCCCCCCGAGCAGTACTTC. Translation: CASTDKSLETSGGPPPEQYF.

The rearrangement links TRBV5-1 to TRBJ2-3, with D perhaps being TRBD1 or TRBD2 (5 bases each). Trimming took off 7 bases at V and 2 bases at J, with 17 bases between the two ends. CDR3 length: 15 residues. The V gene's germline CDR1 is SGHRS and CDR2 YFSETQ. The CDR3, as DNA: TGCGCCAGCCTTAGGGACCTTGGAATCACAGATACGCAGTATTTT. It specifies CASLRDLGITDTQYF. Combining the CDR3 with reference TRBV5-1 and TRBJ2-3 gives the whole variable domain KAGVTQTPRYLIKTRGQQVTLSCSPISGHRSVSWYQQTPGQGLQFLFEYFSETQRNKGNFPGRFSGRQFSNSRSEMNVSTLELGDSALYLCASLRDLGITDTQYFGPGTRLTVL.

This clone has just one count. The CDR3 sequence is CASSVGQSSGNTIYF. In nucleotides, the CDR3 is TGCGCCAGCAGCGTTGGACAGAGCTCTGGAAACACCATATATTTT. V usage is TRBV5-1 and J usage is TRBJ1-3, with D tentatively TRBD1 (6 bases). The CDR3 is 15 amino acids. CDR1 is SGHRS and CDR2 is YFSETQ in the germline V gene. Trimming left V 4 bases short and J 0 bases short, with 11 bases between.

Worth noting for this clone: At the DNA level, this CDR3 is encoded by other sequences in the same sample as well. This chain joins TRBV18 and TRBJ1-5; 7 nucleotides agree with TRBD1. Looked up from germline, CDR1 is KGHSH and CDR2 is LQKENI. This CDR3 comprises 14 residues. Trimming cost V 3 bases and J 4 bases; bases outside gene matches: 3. The DNA for the CDR3 is TGTGCCAGCTCACCCCCAGGGGGGAATCAGCCCCAGCATTTT. Translation: CASSPPGGNQPQHF.

V usage is TRBV1 and J usage is TRBJ1-1. TRBV1 is designated a pseudogene. The CDR3 is made up of 9 amino acids. The CDR3, as DNA: TGCACCAGCAGCCAAGTTGTTTTCTTT. The encoded protein is CTSSQVVFF.